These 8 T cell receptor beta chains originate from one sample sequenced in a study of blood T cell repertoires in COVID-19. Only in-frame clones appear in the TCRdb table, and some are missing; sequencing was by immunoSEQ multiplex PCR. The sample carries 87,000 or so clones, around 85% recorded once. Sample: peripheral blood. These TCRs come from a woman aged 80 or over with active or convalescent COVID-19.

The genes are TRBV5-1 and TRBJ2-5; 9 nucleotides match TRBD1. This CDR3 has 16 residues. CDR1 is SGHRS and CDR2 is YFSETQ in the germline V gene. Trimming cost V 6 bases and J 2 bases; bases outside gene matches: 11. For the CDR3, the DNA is TGCGCCAGCAACGCAAGGACTGGGACAGGGCAAGAGACCCAGTACTTC. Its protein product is CASNARTGTGQETQYF. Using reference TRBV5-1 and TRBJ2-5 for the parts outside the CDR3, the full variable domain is KAGVTQTPRYLIKTRGQQVTLSCSPISGHRSVSWYQQTPGQGLQFLFEYFSETQRNKGNFPGRFSGRQFSNSRSEMNVSTLELGDSALYLCASNARTGTGQETQYFGPGTRLLVL.

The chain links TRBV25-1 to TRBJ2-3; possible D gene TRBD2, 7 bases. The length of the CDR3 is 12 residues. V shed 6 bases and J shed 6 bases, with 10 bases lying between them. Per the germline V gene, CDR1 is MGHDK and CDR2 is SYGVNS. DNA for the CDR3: TGTGCCAGCAGGAGGGGGGGGGATACGCAGTATTTT. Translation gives CASRRGGDTQYF.

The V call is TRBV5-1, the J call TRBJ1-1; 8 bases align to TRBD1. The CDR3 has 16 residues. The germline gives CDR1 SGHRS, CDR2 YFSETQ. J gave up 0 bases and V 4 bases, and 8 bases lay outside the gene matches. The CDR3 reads CASSLGDRFMNTEAFF. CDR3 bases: TGCGCCAGCAGCCTGGGGGACAGGTTCATGAACACTGAAGCTTTCTTT. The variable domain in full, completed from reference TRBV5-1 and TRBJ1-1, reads KAGVTQTPRYLIKTRGQQVTLSCSPISGHRSVSWYQQTPGQGLQFLFEYFSETQRNKGNFPGRFSGRQFSNSRSEMNVSTLELGDSALYLCASSLGDRFMNTEAFFGQGTRLTVV.

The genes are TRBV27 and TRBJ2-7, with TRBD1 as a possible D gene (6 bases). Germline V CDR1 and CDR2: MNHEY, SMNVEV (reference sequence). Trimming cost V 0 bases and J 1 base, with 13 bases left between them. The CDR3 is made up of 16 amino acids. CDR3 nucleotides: TGTGCCAGCAGTTTATCCCTGGCAGGGGTGTCCTACGAGCAGTACTTC. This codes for CASSLSLAGVSYEQYF.

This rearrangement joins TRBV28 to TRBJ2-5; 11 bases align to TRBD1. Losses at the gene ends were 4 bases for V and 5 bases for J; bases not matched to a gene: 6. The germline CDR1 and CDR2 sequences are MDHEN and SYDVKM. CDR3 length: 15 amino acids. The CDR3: CASSWSGQGGETQYF. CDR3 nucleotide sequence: TGTGCCAGCAGTTGGTCGGGACAGGGGGGCGAGACCCAGTACTTC. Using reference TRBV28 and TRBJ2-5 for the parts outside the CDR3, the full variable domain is DVKVTQSSRYLVKRTGEKVFLECVQDMDHENMFWYRQDPGLGLRLIYFSYDVKMKEKGDIPEGYSVSREKKERFSLILESASTNQTSMYLCASSWSGQGGETQYFGPGTRLLVL.

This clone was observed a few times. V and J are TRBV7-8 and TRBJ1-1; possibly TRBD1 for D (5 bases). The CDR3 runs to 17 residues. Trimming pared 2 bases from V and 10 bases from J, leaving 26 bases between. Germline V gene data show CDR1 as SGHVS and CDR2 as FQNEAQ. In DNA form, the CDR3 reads TGTGCCAGCAGCTTACCTACTAGCGGGAGAGGGGCCTTTGGAGCTTTCTTT. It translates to CASSLPTSGRGAFGAFF.

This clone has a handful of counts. The CDR3 region has the DNA TGTGCCAGCAGCTTAGATCTGGTCAGACTTACACCCCTCCACTTT. Protein sequence: CASSLDLVRLTPLHF. The chain employs TRBV11-2 and TRBJ1-6; D unclear. The CDR3 is made up of 15 amino acids. Trimming removed 0 bases from V and 11 bases from J, with 14 bases in between. Germline CDR1 is SGHAT and CDR2 is FQNNGV.

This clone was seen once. The CDR3 loop reads CASSLVEGQGTYF. CDR3 DNA: TGTGCCAGCAGCTTAGTCGAGGGACAGGGGACGTACTTC. The chain recombines TRBV7-2 with TRBJ2-7, with 10 bases matching TRBD1. The germline V gene encodes CDR1 SGHTA and CDR2 FQGNSA. The CDR3 covers 13 residues. Trimming removed 1 base from V and 12 bases from J; junction bases left unmatched: 6.